This note documents a single T cell receptor beta chain sequence. The CDR3 consists of 15 residues. CDR1 is SGHAT, CDR2 FQNNGV, per germline. Trimming removed 4 bases from V and 2 bases from J, with 15 bases in between. Using a J-beta primer mix together with a sample-barcoded 5' primer, a second PCR was run for roughly 7 to 11 cycles. A template-switch adaptor that had 12 random nucleotides put a tag on each cDNA molecule. TCRdb processed the 5' RACE reads anew with MiXCR; each CDR3 protein has one entry. Among more than 700,000 distinct CDR3 sequences, about 48% were seen once, and the ten largest hold approximately 41%. These data belong to a study of blood T cells in healthy people across ages.

The gene calls are TRBV11-2 and TRBJ2-7; D perhaps matches TRBD1 (5 bases). Sequencing was carried out using blood. The origin of this receptor is an elderly man in good health. The CDR3 DNA follows: TGTGCCAGCAGCTATGGGGCAGGCAAAACCTACGAGCAGTACTTC. Protein product: CASSYGAGKTYEQYF.